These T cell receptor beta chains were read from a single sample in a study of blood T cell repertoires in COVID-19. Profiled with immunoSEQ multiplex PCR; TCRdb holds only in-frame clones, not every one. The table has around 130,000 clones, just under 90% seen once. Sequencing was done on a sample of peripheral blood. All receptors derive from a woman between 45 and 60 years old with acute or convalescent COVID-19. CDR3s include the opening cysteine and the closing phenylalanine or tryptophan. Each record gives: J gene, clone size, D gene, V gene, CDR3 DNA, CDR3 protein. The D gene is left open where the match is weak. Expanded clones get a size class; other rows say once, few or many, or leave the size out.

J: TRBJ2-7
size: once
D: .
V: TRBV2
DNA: .
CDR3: CASSLERDNEQYF

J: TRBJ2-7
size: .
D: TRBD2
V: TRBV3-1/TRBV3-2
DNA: TGTGCCAGCAGCCAAACTCCCCCTGAGCGGGAGGGATTTCAGTACTTC
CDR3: CASSQTPPEREGFQYF

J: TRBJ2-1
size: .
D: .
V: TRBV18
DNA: TGTGCCAGCTCAACTAACCGGGACTTCTCCTACAATGAGCAGTTCTTC
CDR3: CASSTNRDFSYNEQFF

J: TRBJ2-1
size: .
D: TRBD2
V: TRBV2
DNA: TGTGCCAGCAGTGAGGGAGCGGGAGATGGGTTCTTC
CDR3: CASSEGAGDGFF

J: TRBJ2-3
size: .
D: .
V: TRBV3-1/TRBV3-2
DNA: TGTGCCAGCAGCCCGAAACTAGCTTTAGATACGCAGTATTTT
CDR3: CASSPKLALDTQYF

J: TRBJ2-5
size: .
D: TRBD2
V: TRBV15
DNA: TGTGCCACCAGCAGAGATAGCGGGAACCAAGAGACCCAGTACTTC
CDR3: CATSRDSGNQETQYF

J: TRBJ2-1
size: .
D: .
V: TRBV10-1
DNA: TGCGCCAGCAGTGAGTTTGTTGGCGGGCCTTACAATGAGCAGTTCTTC
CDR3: CASSEFVGGPYNEQFF

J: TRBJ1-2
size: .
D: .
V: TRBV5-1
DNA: TGCGCCAGCAGCTTGGTTGCGGGGAATGGAGAAGGCTACACCTTC
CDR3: CASSLVAGNGEGYTF

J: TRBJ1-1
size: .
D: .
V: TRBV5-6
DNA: TGTGCCAGCAGGAACAGGGCCTCGAACACTGAAGCTTTCTTT
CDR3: CASRNRASNTEAFF

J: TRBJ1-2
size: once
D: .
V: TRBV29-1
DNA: TGCAGCGTTGAAAGATTTGACAGAATATATGGCTACACCTTC
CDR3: CSVERFDRIYGYTF

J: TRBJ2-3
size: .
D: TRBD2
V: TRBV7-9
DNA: TGTGCCAGCAGCGAGGGTAGCGGGCGCACAGATACGCAGTATTTT
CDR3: CASSEGSGRTDTQYF

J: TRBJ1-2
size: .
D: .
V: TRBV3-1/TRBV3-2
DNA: TGTGCCAGCAGCACTACGGGGGACTGTGGCTACACCTTC
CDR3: CASSTTGDCGYTF

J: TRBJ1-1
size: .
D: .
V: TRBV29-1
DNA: TGCAGCGTTGAAAGGGGGGGGATTGAAGCTTTCTTT
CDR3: CSVERGGIEAFF

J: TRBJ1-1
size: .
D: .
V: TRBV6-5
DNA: TGTGCCAGCAGACAGGGCACTGAAGCTTTCTTT
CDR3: CASRQGTEAFF

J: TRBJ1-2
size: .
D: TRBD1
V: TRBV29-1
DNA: TGCAGCGTTGAGCGCTGGGACAGTGATTTATATGGCTACACCTTC
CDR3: CSVERWDSDLYGYTF

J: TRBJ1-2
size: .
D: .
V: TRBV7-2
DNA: TGTGCCAGCAGCTTAGAACGGCAGGGCTATGGCTACACCTTC
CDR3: CASSLERQGYGYTF

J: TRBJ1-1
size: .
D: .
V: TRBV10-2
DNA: TGCGCCAGCAGCCTCCCTAGTAGGAACACTGAAGCTTTCTTT
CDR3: CASSLPSRNTEAFF

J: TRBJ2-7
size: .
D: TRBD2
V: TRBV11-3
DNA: TGTGCCAGCAGCTCTTACACTAGCGTCTCCTACGAGCAGTACTTC
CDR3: CASSSYTSVSYEQYF

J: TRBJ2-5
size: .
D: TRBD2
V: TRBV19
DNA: TGTGCCAGTAGACGGACTAGCGGAGAGACCCAGTACTTC
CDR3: CASRRTSGETQYF

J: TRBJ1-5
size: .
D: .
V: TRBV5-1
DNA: TGCGCCAGCAGCTTGGGTCCAGAAGTCAATCAGCCCCAGCATTTT
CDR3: CASSLGPEVNQPQHF

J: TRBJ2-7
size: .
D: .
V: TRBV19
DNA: TGTGCCAGTAAGGGAGCCTACGAGCAGTACTTC
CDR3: CASKGAYEQYF

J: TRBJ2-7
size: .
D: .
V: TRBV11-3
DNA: TGTGCCAGCAGCTTTGGACAATACGAGCAGTACTTC
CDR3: CASSFGQYEQYF

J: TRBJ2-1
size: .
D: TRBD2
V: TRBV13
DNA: TGTGCCAGCAGCTTTACTAGCGGGAGTGGTAATGAGCAGTTCTTC
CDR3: CASSFTSGSGNEQFF

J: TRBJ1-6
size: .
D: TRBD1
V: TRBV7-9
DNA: TGTGCCAGCAGCTTAGGGGACAGGGCTAATTCACCCCTCCACTTT
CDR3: CASSLGDRANSPLHF

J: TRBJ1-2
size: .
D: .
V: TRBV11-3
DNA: TGTGCCAGCAGCCCCAACCCAAAAACAAGTAACTATGGCTACACCTTC
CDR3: CASSPNPKTSNYGYTF

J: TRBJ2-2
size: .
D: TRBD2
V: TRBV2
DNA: TGTGCCAGCAGTGACACGGCAGGGAGGGAAACCGGGGAGCTGTTTTTT
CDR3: CASSDTAGRETGELFF

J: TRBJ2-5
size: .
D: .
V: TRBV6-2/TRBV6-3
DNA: TGTGCCAGCAGTTACTCAACGGGGGAGACCCAGTACTTC
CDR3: CASSYSTGETQYF

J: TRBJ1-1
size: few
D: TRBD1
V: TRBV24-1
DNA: TGTGCCACCAGTGATTGGGGGACAGGGGAAGCTTTCTTT
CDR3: CATSDWGTGEAFF

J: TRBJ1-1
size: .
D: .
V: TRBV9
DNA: TGTGCCAGCAGCATCGGGGGTTACACTGAAGCTTTCTTT
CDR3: CASSIGGYTEAFF

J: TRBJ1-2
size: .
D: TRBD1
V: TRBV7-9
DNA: TGTGCCAGCAGCTTAGAGGCGGGACAGGATCACGGCTACACCTTC
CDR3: CASSLEAGQDHGYTF

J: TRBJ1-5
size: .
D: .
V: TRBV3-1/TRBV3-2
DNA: TGTGCCAGCAGCCAAGGGCGGGCGCCTTTATCCAATCAGCCCCAGCATTTT
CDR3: CASSQGRAPLSNQPQHF

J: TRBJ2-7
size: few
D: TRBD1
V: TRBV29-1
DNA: TGCAGCGTTCCCGGGACAGACCTCTACGAGCAGTACTTC
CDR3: CSVPGTDLYEQYF

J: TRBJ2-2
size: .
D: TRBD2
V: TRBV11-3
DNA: TGTGCCAGCAGCTTAGATCCGGCGGGGGGGAACACCGGGGAGCTGTTTTTT
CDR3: CASSLDPAGGNTGELFF

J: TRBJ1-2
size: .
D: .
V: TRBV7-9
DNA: TGTGCCAGCAGCTTACAGGTCACCTCTAATACCTTC
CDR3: CASSLQVTSNTF

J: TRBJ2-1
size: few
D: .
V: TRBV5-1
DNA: TGCGCCAGCAGCTTGGGGCCCGCTCTGTTGAATGAGCAGTTCTTC
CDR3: CASSLGPALLNEQFF

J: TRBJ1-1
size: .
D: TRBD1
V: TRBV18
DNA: TGTGCCAGCTCACCACAGGGGGCAGGCACTGAAGCTTTCTTT
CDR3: CASSPQGAGTEAFF

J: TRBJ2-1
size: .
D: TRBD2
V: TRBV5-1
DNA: TGCGCCAGCAGCACCGGGACTAGCGGGGGGGCTGAGCAGTTCTTC
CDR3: CASSTGTSGGAEQFF

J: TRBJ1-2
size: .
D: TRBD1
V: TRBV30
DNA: TGTGCCTGGACTGGGGACAGAACTAACTATGGCTACACCTTC
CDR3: CAWTGDRTNYGYTF

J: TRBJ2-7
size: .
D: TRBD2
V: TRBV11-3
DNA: TGTGCCAGCAGCTTAGAGGGTTTCGGGGGGGCCTCCTACGAGCAGTACTTC
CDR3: CASSLEGFGGASYEQYF

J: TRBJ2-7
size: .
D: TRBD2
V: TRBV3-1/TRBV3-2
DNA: TGTGCCAGCAGCCAATTAGCGGGGGGTTACGAGCAGTACTTC
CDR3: CASSQLAGGYEQYF

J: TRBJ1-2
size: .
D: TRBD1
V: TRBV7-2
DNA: TGTGCCAGCTCCGACAGGGTCGAGCTCTATGGCTACACCTTC
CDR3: CASSDRVELYGYTF

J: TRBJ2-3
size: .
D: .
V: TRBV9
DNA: TGTGCCAGCAGCGTACGGGTGAAGGAAGATACGCAGTATTTT
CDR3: CASSVRVKEDTQYF

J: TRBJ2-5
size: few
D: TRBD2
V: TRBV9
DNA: TGTGCCAGCAGCCCGGGGGGAGTAAGAGAGACCCAGTACTTC
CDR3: CASSPGGVRETQYF

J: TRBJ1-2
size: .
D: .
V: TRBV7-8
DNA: TGTGCCAGCAGCTTAGTTGGAGGGAAATATTACGATGGCTACACCTTC
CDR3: CASSLVGGKYYDGYTF

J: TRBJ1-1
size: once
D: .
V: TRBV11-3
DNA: TGTGCCAGCAGCTTACAGTCCTCGGGACACCCTGAAGCTTTCTTT
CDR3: CASSLQSSGHPEAFF

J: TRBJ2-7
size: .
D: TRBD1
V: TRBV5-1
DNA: TGCGCCAGCAGCTTGGTGGGGGACAGATGGGCCTACGAGCAGTACTTC
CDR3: CASSLVGDRWAYEQYF

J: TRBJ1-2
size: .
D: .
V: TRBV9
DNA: TGTGCCAGCAGCGTAGGGCAGGGCTACGGCTACACCTTC
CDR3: CASSVGQGYGYTF

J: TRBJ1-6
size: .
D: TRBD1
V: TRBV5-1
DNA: TGCGCCAGCAGTTTGGGGTCAGGGACAGGATCACCCCTCCACTTT
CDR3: CASSLGSGTGSPLHF

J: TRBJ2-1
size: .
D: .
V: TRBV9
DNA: TGTGCCAGCAGCGATCCAGGCTACAATGAGCAGTTCTTC
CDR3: CASSDPGYNEQFF